The entry that follows covers one T cell receptor beta chain sequence. Expressed TCRB transcripts were sequenced, since all the RNA that had been isolated was reverse transcribed. Libraries were prepared by immunoSEQ multiplex PCR; TCRdb keeps only in-frame clonotypes and omits some of them. The sample holds 240,000 or so clones, 25% to 35% seen once. The data belong to a study of beta chain features in type 1 diabetes. The sequence came from a man younger than 40 in good health. Material for sequencing was central memory CD4+ T cells from blood.

CDR3 DNA: TGTGCCAGCAGCCAAGATCTAGGCAGCGGCGATGAGCAGTTCTTC. Translated: CASSQDLGSGDEQFF. The rearrangement uses TRBV14 and TRBJ2-1; D may be TRBD2 (5 bases). The CDR3 is 15 amino acids. CDR1 SGHDN and CDR2 FVKESK come from the germline V gene. Trimming stripped 0 bases from V and 8 bases from J, with 14 bases between.